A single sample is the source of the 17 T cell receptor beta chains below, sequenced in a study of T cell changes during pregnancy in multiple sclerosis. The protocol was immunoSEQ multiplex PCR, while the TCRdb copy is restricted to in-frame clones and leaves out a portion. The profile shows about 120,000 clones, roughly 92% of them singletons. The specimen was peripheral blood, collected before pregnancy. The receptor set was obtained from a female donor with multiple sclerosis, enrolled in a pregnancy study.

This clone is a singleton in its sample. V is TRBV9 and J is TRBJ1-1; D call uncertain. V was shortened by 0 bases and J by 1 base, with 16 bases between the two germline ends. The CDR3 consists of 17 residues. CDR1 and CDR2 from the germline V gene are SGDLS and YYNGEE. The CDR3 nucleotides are TGTGCCAGCAGCGTAGAGGTCCTCCCCGAGGGGAACACTGAAGCTTTCTTT. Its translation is CASSVEVLPEGNTEAFF.

The CDR3 loop reads CASSLGPNSGNTIYF. CDR3 bases: TGTGCCAGTAGCTTGGGGCCTAACTCTGGAAACACCATATATTTT. The chain is built from TRBV19 and TRBJ1-3; a weak D match, TRBD1 (5 bases). CDR3 size: 15 residues. CDR1 LNHDA and CDR2 SQIVND come from the germline V gene (reference sequence). V was pared by 6 bases and J by 0 bases, with 12 bases between.

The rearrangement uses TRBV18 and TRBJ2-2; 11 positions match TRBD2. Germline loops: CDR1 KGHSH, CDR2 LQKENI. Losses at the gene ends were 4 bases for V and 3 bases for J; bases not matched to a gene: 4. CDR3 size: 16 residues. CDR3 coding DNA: TGTGCCAGCTCACAACTAGCGGGAGTAGACACCGGGGAGCTGTTTTTT. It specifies CASSQLAGVDTGELFF.

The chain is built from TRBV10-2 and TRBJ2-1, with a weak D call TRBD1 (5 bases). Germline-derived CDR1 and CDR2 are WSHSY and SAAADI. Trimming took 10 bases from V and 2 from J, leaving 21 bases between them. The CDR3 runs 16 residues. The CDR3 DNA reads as TGCGCCATCTCCACGAACCCGGCAGGGCCCTACAATGAGCAGTTCTTC. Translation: CAISTNPAGPYNEQFF.

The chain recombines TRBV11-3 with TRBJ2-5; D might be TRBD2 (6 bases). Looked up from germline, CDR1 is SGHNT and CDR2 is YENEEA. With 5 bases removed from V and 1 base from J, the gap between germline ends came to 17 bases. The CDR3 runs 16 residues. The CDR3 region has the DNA TGTGCCAGCAGCCGCGAGGGAGGACAACTCCAAGAGACCCAGTACTTC. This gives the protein CASSREGGQLQETQYF.

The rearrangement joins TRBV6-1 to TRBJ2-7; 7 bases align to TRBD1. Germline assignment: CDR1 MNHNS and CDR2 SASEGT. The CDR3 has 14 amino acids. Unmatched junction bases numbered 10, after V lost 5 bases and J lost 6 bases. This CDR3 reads CASSSTGLEGEQYF. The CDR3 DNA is TGTGCCAGCAGTTCGACAGGGTTGGAAGGCGAGCAGTACTTC.

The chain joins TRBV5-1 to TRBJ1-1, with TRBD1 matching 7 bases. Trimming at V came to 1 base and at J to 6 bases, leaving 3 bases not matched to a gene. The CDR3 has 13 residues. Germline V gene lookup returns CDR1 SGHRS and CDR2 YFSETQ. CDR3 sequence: CASSLNRGAEAFF. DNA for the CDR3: TGCGCCAGCAGCTTGAACAGGGGTGCTGAAGCTTTCTTT.

The CDR3 region is CAISFGGTYNEQFF. The CDR3 DNA reads TGTGCCATCAGTTTCGGCGGAACATACAATGAGCAGTTCTTC. This rearrangement joins TRBV10-3 to TRBJ2-1, with D unclear. V lost 5 bases, J lost 4 bases, and 12 bases lay in between. The CDR3 covers 14 residues. Per the germline V gene, CDR1 is ENHRY and CDR2 is SYGVKD.

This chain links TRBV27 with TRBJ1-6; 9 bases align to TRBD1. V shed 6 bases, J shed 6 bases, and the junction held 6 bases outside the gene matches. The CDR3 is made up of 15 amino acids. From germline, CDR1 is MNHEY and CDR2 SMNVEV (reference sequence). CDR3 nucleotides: TGTGCCAGCAGCCTACAGGGGGCGGTTAATTCACCCCTCCACTTT. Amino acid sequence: CASSLQGAVNSPLHF.

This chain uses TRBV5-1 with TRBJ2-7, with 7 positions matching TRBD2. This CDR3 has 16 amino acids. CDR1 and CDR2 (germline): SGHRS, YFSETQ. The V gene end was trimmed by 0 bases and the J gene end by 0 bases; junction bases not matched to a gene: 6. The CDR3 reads CASSLAGGRASYEQYF. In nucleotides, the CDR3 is TGCGCCAGCAGCTTGGCGGGGGGTCGGGCCTCCTACGAGCAGTACTTC.

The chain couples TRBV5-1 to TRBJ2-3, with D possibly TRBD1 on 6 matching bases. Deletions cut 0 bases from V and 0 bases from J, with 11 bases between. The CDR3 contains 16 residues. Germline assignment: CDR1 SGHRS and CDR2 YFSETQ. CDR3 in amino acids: CASSLAPGASTDTQYF. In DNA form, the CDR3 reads TGCGCCAGCAGCTTGGCCCCAGGGGCTAGCACAGATACGCAGTATTTT.

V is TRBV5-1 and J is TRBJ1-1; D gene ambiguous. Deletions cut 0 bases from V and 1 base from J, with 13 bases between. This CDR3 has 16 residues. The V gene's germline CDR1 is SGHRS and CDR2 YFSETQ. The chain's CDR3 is CASSLAPRPKNTEAFF. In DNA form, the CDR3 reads TGCGCCAGCAGCTTGGCTCCCAGGCCGAAGAACACTGAAGCTTTCTTT.

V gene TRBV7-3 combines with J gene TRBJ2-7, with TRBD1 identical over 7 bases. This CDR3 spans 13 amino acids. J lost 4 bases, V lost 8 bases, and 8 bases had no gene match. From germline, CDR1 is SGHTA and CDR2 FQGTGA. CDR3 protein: CASAKGTAYEQYF. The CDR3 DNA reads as TGTGCCAGCGCCAAAGGGACAGCTTACGAGCAGTACTTC.

The CDR3: CSARTGVETQYF. The CDR3 nucleotides are TGCAGCGCCCGGACAGGGGTAGAGACCCAGTACTTC. The J gene is TRBJ2-5, the V gene TRBV29-1; TRBD1 matches 9 bases. The CDR3 covers 12 residues. Germline V gene data show CDR1 as SQVTM and CDR2 as ANQGSEA. V gave up 7 bases and J gave up 4 bases; unmatched junction bases: 4.

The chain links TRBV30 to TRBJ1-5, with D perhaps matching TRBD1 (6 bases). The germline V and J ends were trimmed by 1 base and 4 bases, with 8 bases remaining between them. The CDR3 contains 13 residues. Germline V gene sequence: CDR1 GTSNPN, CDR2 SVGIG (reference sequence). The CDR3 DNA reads TGTGCCTGGAGTGACAGGGCTAATCAGCCCCAGCATTTT. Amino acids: CAWSDRANQPQHF.

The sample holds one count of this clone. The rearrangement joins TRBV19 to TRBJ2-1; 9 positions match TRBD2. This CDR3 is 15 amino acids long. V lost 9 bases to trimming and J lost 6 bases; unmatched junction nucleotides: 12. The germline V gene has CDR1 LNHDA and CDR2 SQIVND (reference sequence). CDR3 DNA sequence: TGTGCCAGCGCGGGTGTAGCGGGAGTTCTCAATGAGCAGTTCTTC. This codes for CASAGVAGVLNEQFF.

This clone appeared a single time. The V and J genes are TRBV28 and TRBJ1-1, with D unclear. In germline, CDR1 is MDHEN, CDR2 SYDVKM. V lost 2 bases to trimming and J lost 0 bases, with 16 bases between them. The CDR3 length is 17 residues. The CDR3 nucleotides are TGTGCCAGCAGTTTAAAAGGACTCCGATCGGTGAACACTGAAGCTTTCTTT. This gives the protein CASSLKGLRSVNTEAFF.